This T cell receptor (beta chain) was sequenced in a study of shared clonotypes between healthy human individuals. Study-level information: The cohort comprised a couple of women and a few men. Their ages spanned 18 to 49 years.

Overall study results and limits: The diversity represented, both genetic and in exposure history, was limited by few donors. Naive subsets generally exceeded memory subsets in estimated richness.

On this clone itself: Its matching antigen is unknown.

CDR1 and CDR2 from the germline V gene are SGHAT and FQNNGV. Trimming removed 5 bases at V and 7 bases at J, with 18 bases between. The CDR3 loop spans 16 amino acids. An assay was performed, and its level was deep. Only in-frame clones appear in the TCRdb table, and some are missing; sequencing was by immunoSEQ multiplex PCR. The sample lists some 2,000,000 clones, 90% to 97% seen once, with around 0.13% in the top ten. V and J are TRBV11-2 and TRBJ1-6, with D unresolved. The sequenced sample consisted of naive CD4+ T cells sorted from blood. Subset in this sample: CD45RA+ positively selected. The receptor was derived from a man younger than 30 in good health. The CDR3 region has the DNA TGTGCCAGCAGCACGCGAAAAACAAATCTCAATTCACCCCTCCACTTT. Protein: CASSTRKTNLNSPLHF.